This T cell receptor (beta chain) was sequenced for a study of T-cell memory formation after mild COVID-19. CDR3 length: 15 residues. Per the germline V gene, CDR1 is SGHVS and CDR2 is FQNEAQ. This clonotype was seen a handful of times. One junction end disagrees with the germline gene, perhaps due to a read error. TCRdb passed the 5' RACE reads through MiXCR, listing each CDR3 protein once. There are some 50,000 distinct CDR3 sequences in the sample; around 25% occur only once, and approximately 40% lies in the top ten. Sequencing was done on a sample of PBMCs or a T cell subset sorted from them (not recorded which). This receptor was taken from a man aged 18 to 29 who had mild COVID-19 (a few samples of this study predate the infection). Cell type and time point are not known. The V call is TRBV7-8, the J call TRBJ1-5, with 7 bases identical to TRBD1. CDR3 nucleotides: TGTGCCAGCAGCCCGGGGACAGATAGCAAGCAGCCCCAGCATTTT. This gives the protein CASSPGTDSKQPQHF.